Each of the 3 T cell receptor beta chains below was sequenced from the same sample in a study of blood T cell repertoires in COVID-19. Here immunoSEQ multiplex PCR was the method, and the copy in TCRdb shows in-frame clones only, minus some. Among over 80,000 clones listed, over 70% were seen once. The sequencing sample was made of peripheral blood. These receptors came from a woman aged 55-69 years with acute or convalescent COVID-19.

The chain links TRBV6-6 to TRBJ1-2, with 9 positions matching TRBD1. CDR1 and CDR2 (germline): MNHNY, SVGAGI (reference sequence). This CDR3 has 17 amino acids. Trimming at V came to 5 bases and at J to 2 bases, leaving 12 bases not matched to a gene. The CDR3 bases are TGTGCCAGCAGTCCCCCGGGACAGGGTCTCTGGAACTATGGCTACACCTTC. It codes for CASSPPGQGLWNYGYTF.

V usage is TRBV7-2 and J usage is TRBJ2-1, with a tentative D call TRBD1 (5 bases). Germline assignment: CDR1 SGHTA and CDR2 FQGNSA. The length of the CDR3 is 14 residues. Trimming took off 5 bases at V and 2 bases at J, with 10 bases between the two ends. CDR3 amino acids: CASSLGHTYNEQFF. Written as DNA, the CDR3 is TGTGCCAGCAGCCTCGGACATACCTACAATGAGCAGTTCTTC. The whole variable domain, remainder taken from reference TRBV7-2 and TRBJ2-1, is GAGVSQSPSNKVTEKGKDVELRCDPISGHTALYWYRQSLGQGLEFLIYFQGNSAPDKSGLPSDRFSAERTGGSVSTLTIQRTQQEDSAVYLCASSLGHTYNEQFFGPGTRLTVL.

The rearrangement uses TRBV5-4 and TRBJ2-7; D is perhaps TRBD2 (5 bases). Trimming removed 4 bases from V and 7 bases from J, with 12 bases in between. Germline V CDR1 and CDR2: SGHNT, YYREEE (reference sequence). This CDR3 has 12 residues. The CDR3 DNA reads as TGTGCCAGCAGCCAGCCCCCGGGGGAGCAGTACTTC. This translates into CASSQPPGEQYF.